These 5 T cell receptor beta chains were sequenced from one sample in a study of T cell responses to AZD1222 COVID-19 vaccine. Clones were sequenced by immunoSEQ multiplex PCR, and TCRdb holds only the in-frame ones, with some missing. The sample has about 120,000 clones; around 93% are singletons. This specimen consisted of peripheral blood, obtained 28 days after the second AZD1222 dose. These receptors were taken from an adult who received the AZD1222 COVID-19 vaccine.

This clone was recorded a few times. The rearrangement joins TRBV5-1 to TRBJ2-6; maybe TRBD1 (5 bases). Per germline, CDR1 SGHRS and CDR2 YFSETQ. The V end lost 0 bases, the J end lost 1 base, and 14 bases lay between the germline ends. The CDR3 has 18 amino acids. The CDR3 spells CASSLVAGLISGANVLTF. CDR3 coding DNA: TGCGCCAGCAGCTTGGTAGCAGGGCTGATTTCTGGGGCCAACGTCCTGACTTTC.

The chain joins TRBV19 to TRBJ2-5; 7 positions match TRBD1. V lost 4 bases, J lost 5 bases, and 10 bases stayed unmatched. Germline V gene data show CDR1 as LNHDA and CDR2 as SQIVND (reference sequence). The CDR3 has 15 amino acids. CDR3 loop: CASSTGTDPWETQYF. In nucleotides, the CDR3 is TGTGCCAGTAGTACCGGGACAGACCCTTGGGAGACCCAGTACTTC.

The chain combines TRBV3-1 (or the pseudogene TRBV3-2) with TRBJ2-7; 12 positions agree with TRBD2. CDR3 size: 14 residues. Germline CDR1 is LGHDT and CDR2 is YNNKEL (reference sequence). J gave up 6 bases and V 2 bases, and 2 bases lay outside the gene matches. CDR3 bases: TGTGCCAGCAGCCAAATGACTAGCGGGGGCGAGCAGTACTTC. Translation gives CASSQMTSGGEQYF.

This sequence joins TRBV7-6 and TRBJ1-2; the D is unclear. Germline V gene sequence: CDR1 SGHVS, CDR2 FNYEAQ. V lost 5 bases and J lost 7, with 8 bases in between. This CDR3 has 11 amino acids. Here the CDR3 reads CASSTGGGYTF. The CDR3 DNA is TGTGCCAGCAGCACGGGCGGTGGCTACACCTTC.

This chain connects TRBV10-3 to TRBJ2-6, with a weak D call TRBD1 (6 bases). The CDR3 is 17 residues long. The germline V gene encodes CDR1 ENHRY and CDR2 SYGVKD. The V end lost 3 bases, the J end lost 0 bases, and 12 bases lay between the germline ends. DNA of the CDR3: TGTGCCATCAGTGAAGGCAGGGGAAGCTCTGGGGCCAACGTCCTGACTTTC. Its protein product is CAISEGRGSSGANVLTF.